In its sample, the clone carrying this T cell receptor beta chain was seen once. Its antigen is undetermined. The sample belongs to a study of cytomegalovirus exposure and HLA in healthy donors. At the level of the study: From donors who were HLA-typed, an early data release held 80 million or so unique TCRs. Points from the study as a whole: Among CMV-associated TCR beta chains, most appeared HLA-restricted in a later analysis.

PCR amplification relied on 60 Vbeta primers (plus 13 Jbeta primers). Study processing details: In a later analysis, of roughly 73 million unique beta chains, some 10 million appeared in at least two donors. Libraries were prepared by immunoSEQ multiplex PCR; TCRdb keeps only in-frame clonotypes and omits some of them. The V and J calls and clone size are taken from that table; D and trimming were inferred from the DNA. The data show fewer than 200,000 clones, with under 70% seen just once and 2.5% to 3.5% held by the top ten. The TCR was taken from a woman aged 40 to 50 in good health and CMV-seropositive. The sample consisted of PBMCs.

The chain's CDR3 is CASSQGQNYGYTF. CDR3 DNA: TGTGCCAGCAGCCAGGGACAGAACTATGGCTACACCTTC. This chain uses TRBV4-2 with TRBJ1-2; TRBD1 agrees at 7 bases. From germline, CDR1 is LGHNA and CDR2 YNFKEQ. The CDR3 covers 13 residues. J lost 2 bases, V lost 3 bases, and 0 bases had no gene match.